The rows below give T cell receptor beta chains drawn from one sample of a study of radiotherapy plus CTLA-4 blockade in lung cancer. TCRdb's table, derived via immunoSEQ multiplex PCR, lists solely in-frame clones and lacks some. This table holds some 33,000 clones, roughly 71% found once. The sample consisted of peripheral blood, taken from a patient treated with radiotherapy plus ipilimumab. These receptors were obtained from a human donor with non-small cell lung cancer whose response to radiotherapy plus ipilimumab could not be evaluated. Both conserved end residues are trimmed from each CDR3.

J gene: TRBJ2-7; V gene: TRBV29-1; CDR3 protein: SVRQGREYEQY
J gene: TRBJ2-1; V gene: TRBV2; CDR3 protein: ASSVTAASSYNEQF
J gene: TRBJ2-5; V gene: TRBV2; CDR3 protein: ASSPISGGETQY
J gene: TRBJ2-1; V gene: TRBV4-1; CDR3 protein: ASSQESRERNNHYEQF
J gene: TRBJ2-3; V gene: TRBV2; CDR3 protein: ASSEQSSTDTQY
J gene: TRBJ2-3; V gene: TRBV19; CDR3 protein: ASSKETDPLVDTQY
J gene: TRBJ2-5; V gene: TRBV7-8; CDR3 protein: ASSERGTGNPVKQY
J gene: TRBJ2-1; V gene: TRBV25-1; CDR3 protein: ASSEWTSGYNEQF
J gene: TRBJ2-5; V gene: TRBV4-2; CDR3 protein: ASSQDLGSGQETQY
J gene: TRBJ2-6; V gene: TRBV25-1; CDR3 protein: ASSETGGANVLT
J gene: TRBJ2-3; V gene: TRBV5-1; CDR3 protein: ASSLDGSTDTQY
J gene: TRBJ2-3; V gene: TRBV10-3; CDR3 protein: AIGGGLTDTQY
J gene: TRBJ1-1; V gene: TRBV6-5; CDR3 protein: ASRGRGGEVEAF
J gene: TRBJ2-5; V gene: TRBV7-3; CDR3 protein: ASSSATGGRETQY
J gene: TRBJ2-1; V gene: TRBV5-1; CDR3 protein: ASSLGLVSYNEQF
J gene: TRBJ2-5; V gene: TRBV9; CDR3 protein: ASSVVLAAPPETQY
J gene: TRBJ1-4; V gene: TRBV7-8; CDR3 protein: ASSLVAERTTNEKLF
J gene: TRBJ2-7; V gene: TRBV19; CDR3 protein: ASTRTGGYEQY
J gene: TRBJ1-5; V gene: TRBV6-1; CDR3 protein: ASNRDIGQPQH
J gene: TRBJ2-1; V gene: TRBV2; CDR3 protein: ASSKLRQYYNEQF
J gene: TRBJ2-1; V gene: TRBV7-2; CDR3 protein: ASSLAAGVILNEQF
J gene: TRBJ2-1; V gene: TRBV6-4; CDR3 protein: ASSDTQSPQRDDHNEQF
J gene: TRBJ1-4; V gene: TRBV5-6; CDR3 protein: ASSLDRGVSEKLF
J gene: TRBJ1-1; V gene: TRBV9; CDR3 protein: ASSPRGQGNWATEAF
J gene: TRBJ2-7; V gene: TRBV30; CDR3 protein: AWAPSSYEQY
J gene: TRBJ2-2; V gene: TRBV6-4; CDR3 protein: ASAVEGAATGELF
J gene: TRBJ2-7; V gene: TRBV9; CDR3 protein: ASNALAGGPGEQY
J gene: TRBJ1-5; V gene: TRBV9; CDR3 protein: ASSEQGFQPQH
J gene: TRBJ1-1; V gene: TRBV4-2; CDR3 protein: ASSQDPIRQGNTEAF
J gene: TRBJ2-5; V gene: TRBV9; CDR3 protein: ASSVEGGRAPETRY
J gene: TRBJ2-1; V gene: TRBV15; CDR3 protein: ATSRDWNEQF
J gene: TRBJ2-1; V gene: TRBV5-5; CDR3 protein: ASSLVPAGGLNEQF
J gene: TRBJ2-1; V gene: TRBV28; CDR3 protein: ASRPAGGYNEQF
J gene: TRBJ2-3; V gene: TRBV7-2; CDR3 protein: ASSRGSPDTQY
J gene: TRBJ1-1; V gene: TRBV10-3; CDR3 protein: AISDPGRENTEAF
J gene: TRBJ1-5; V gene: TRBV19; CDR3 protein: ASSIGAQPQH
J gene: TRBJ2-5; V gene: TRBV7-2; CDR3 protein: ASSPRTSAETQY
J gene: TRBJ2-5; V gene: TRBV30; CDR3 protein: AWSGTSGTQY
J gene: TRBJ2-7; V gene: TRBV9; CDR3 protein: ASSVDSLATFYEQY
J gene: TRBJ2-1; V gene: TRBV10-3; CDR3 protein: AISDAVGSSGRRAEQF
J gene: TRBJ2-7; V gene: TRBV7-9; CDR3 protein: ASSLDRDEQY
J gene: TRBJ2-7; V gene: TRBV11-2; CDR3 protein: ASSPYTTLAGGRMYEQY
J gene: TRBJ2-5; V gene: TRBV7-2; CDR3 protein: ASSLIAHLEQY
J gene: TRBJ2-7; V gene: TRBV19; CDR3 protein: ASRAPPGTGSYEQY
J gene: TRBJ2-7; V gene: TRBV29-1; CDR3 protein: SVETGGEQY
J gene: TRBJ2-5; V gene: TRBV6-5; CDR3 protein: ASQYQETQY
J gene: TRBJ2-3; V gene: TRBV7-8; CDR3 protein: ASSSGLVTQY
J gene: TRBJ1-5; V gene: TRBV19; CDR3 protein: ASSLGSNQPQH
J gene: TRBJ2-7; V gene: TRBV4-1; CDR3 protein: ASSQVQGRYEQY
J gene: TRBJ2-3; V gene: TRBV6-6; CDR3 protein: ASSYPGLKNTQY
J gene: TRBJ2-5; V gene: TRBV5-5; CDR3 protein: ASSLWASTSGSFGETQY
J gene: TRBJ2-1; V gene: TRBV7-2; CDR3 protein: ASSFRTGGEYNEQF
J gene: TRBJ2-1; V gene: TRBV4-3; CDR3 protein: ASSQDYAGVYNEQF
J gene: TRBJ2-5; V gene: TRBV7-3; CDR3 protein: ASSLIKSSEGETQY
J gene: TRBJ2-5; V gene: TRBV4-1; CDR3 protein: ASSQDGRGSETQY
J gene: TRBJ1-6; V gene: TRBV10-2; CDR3 protein: ASSGADYNSPLH
J gene: TRBJ1-5; V gene: TRBV4-3; CDR3 protein: ASSHAGAFNQPQH